Listed below are T cell receptor beta chains from one sample, sequenced in a study of blood T cell repertoires in COVID-19. Measured with immunoSEQ multiplex PCR; TCRdb has only the in-frame clones, and not every one. Counted here are under 200,000 clones, about 86% occurring once; the ten biggest clones make up less than 4%. Input material: PBMCs or T cells enriched from blood (not recorded which). The origin of the receptors is a woman aged 45-60 years in a cohort exposed to, infected with or recovered from COVID-19 (not recorded which). Each CDR3 is given with its conserved first and last residue. A D gene is named only where the DNA matches it firmly. Part of the rows lack a size; the others show once, few, many or a class for expanded clones.

TRBD1	NA	TRBJ1-2	TRBV7-2	CASIPGTGDMGGYTF	TGTGCCAGCATTCCCGGGACAGGTGATATGGGTGGCTACACCTTC
NA	NA	TRBJ2-2	TRBV6-5	CASSYGLNTGELFF	TGTGCCAGCAGTTACGGACTTAACACCGGGGAGCTGTTTTTT
NA	NA	TRBJ1-4	TRBV19	CASSTRLSATNEKLFF	TGTGCCAGTAGTACGCGTTTATCGGCAACTAATGAAAAACTGTTTTTT
TRBD1	once	TRBJ1-3	TRBV10-3	CAISRSLGQGVGNTIYF	TGTGCCATCAGTCGTTCCCTGGGACAGGGGGTCGGAAACACCATATATTTT
TRBD1	NA	TRBJ1-4	TRBV3-1/TRBV3-2	CASSHRDRGILANEKLFF	TGTGCCAGCAGCCACCGGGACAGGGGGATCTTAGCTAATGAAAAACTGTTTTTT
TRBD2	NA	TRBJ2-5	TRBV5-1	CASSPGGETQYF	TGCGCCAGCAGCCCCGGGGGGGAGACCCAGTACTTC
TRBD1	once	TRBJ1-6	TRBV27	CASSSPRDRADNSPLHF	TGTGCCAGCAGTTCTCCCAGGGACAGGGCCGATAATTCACCCCTCCACTTT
TRBD1	NA	TRBJ2-3	TRBV29-1	CSVGGTGGPDTQYF	TGCAGCGTTGGTGGGACAGGGGGACCAGATACGCAGTATTTT
NA	NA	TRBJ1-3	TRBV4-1	CASSQDGFRQARGGNTIYF	TGCGCCAGCAGCCAAGACGGGTTTCGGCAGGCCAGGGGTGGAAACACCATATATTTT
TRBD2	NA	TRBJ2-2	TRBV2	CASSVGAGGKAGELFF	TGTGCCAGCAGTGTGGGAGCGGGGGGTAAGGCCGGGGAGCTGTTTTTT
TRBD2	NA	TRBJ2-7	TRBV7-2	CASSPRTSGGSYEQYF	TGTGCCAGCAGCCCGCGGACTAGCGGGGGCTCCTACGAGCAGTACTTC
TRBD1	few	TRBJ1-6	TRBV5-4	CASSPGQNSPLHF	TGTGCCAGCAGTCCGGGACAGAATTCACCCCTCCACTTT
TRBD1	NA	TRBJ1-1	TRBV12-5	CASGGDRGLHTEAFF	TGTGCTAGTGGTGGAGACAGGGGGCTTCACACTGAAGCTTTCTTT
TRBD1	NA	TRBJ2-5	TRBV6-1	CASRRTGEETQYF	TGTGCCAGCAGGCGCACAGGGGAGGAGACCCAGTACTTC
TRBD2	NA	TRBJ2-2	TRBV3-1/TRBV3-2	CASSVRGAGELFF	TGTGCCAGCAGCGTGCGGGGGGCCGGGGAGCTGTTTTTT
NA	NA	TRBJ2-1	TRBV7-3	CASSLALGAEQFF	TGTGCCAGCAGCTTAGCTTTGGGGGCCGAGCAGTTCTTC
NA	NA	TRBJ1-1	TRBV6-4	CASSVRIYGTEAFF	TGTGCCAGCAGTGTCCGAATCTACGGCACTGAAGCTTTCTTT
TRBD1	NA	TRBJ1-1	TRBV19	CASSIRGRMNTEAFF	TGTGCCAGTAGTATCAGGGGGCGAATGAACACTGAAGCTTTCTTT
NA	NA	TRBJ2-1	TRBV23-1	CASSQGVPDPPYNEQFF	TGCGCCAGCAGTCAAGGAGTTCCCGATCCCCCCTACAATGAGCAGTTCTTC
NA	NA	TRBJ2-7	TRBV7-9	CASSYDTRSYEQYF	TGTGCCAGCAGCTACGACACCCGCTCCTACGAGCAGTACTTC
NA	once	TRBJ2-3	TRBV7-8	CASSTRRDADTQYF	TGTGCCAGCAGCACGCGCAGGGATGCAGATACGCAGTATTTT
NA	NA	TRBJ1-1	TRBV14	CASSQGRRDTEAFF	TGTGCCAGCAGCCAAGGACGGCGGGACACTGAAGCTTTCTTT
TRBD2	NA	TRBJ2-1	TRBV28	CASSSGLAGAINEQFF	TGTGCCAGCAGTTCCGGACTAGCGGGCGCGATCAATGAGCAGTTCTTC
NA	NA	TRBJ2-3	TRBV11-1	CASSLVGRSTDTQYF	TGTGCCAGCAGCTTAGTTGGCCGTAGCACAGATACGCAGTATTTT
NA	once	TRBJ2-5	TRBV28	CASSSRGKGEQETQYF	TGTGCCAGCAGTTCCCGAGGGAAGGGGGAACAAGAGACCCAGTACTTC
NA	NA	TRBJ1-5	TRBV2	CASSGGIGGNQPQHF	TGTGCCAGCAGTGGGGGCATAGGGGGCAATCAGCCCCAGCATTTT
NA	NA	TRBJ1-5	TRBV19	CASSDLTGFGNQPQHF	TGTGCCAGTAGCGACCTTACAGGGTTTGGCAATCAGCCCCAGCATTTT
TRBD1	NA	TRBJ2-1	TRBV27	CASGSRGYNEQFF	TGTGCCAGCGGGTCCAGGGGGTACAATGAGCAGTTCTTC
NA	NA	TRBJ2-5	TRBV5-8	CASSLGGGSTVKTQYF	TGTGCCAGCAGCTTGGGTGGAGGGTCGACGGTAAAGACCCAGTACTTC
TRBD1	NA	TRBJ2-2	TRBV6-5	CASSYQGALNGGELFF	TGTGCCAGCAGTTACCAGGGGGCGCTAAACGGCGGGGAGCTGTTTTTT
NA	NA	TRBJ2-1	TRBV7-3	CASSPRVGEQFF	TGTGCCAGCAGCCCCCGGGTCGGTGAGCAGTTCTTC
TRBD1	NA	TRBJ1-2	TRBV28	CASLRRQGGNYGYTF	TGTGCCAGCCTTCGTCGACAGGGGGGGAACTATGGCTACACCTTC
NA	once	TRBJ2-5	TRBV7-3	CASSLRAHETQYF	TGTGCCAGCAGCTTAAGGGCACATGAGACCCAGTACTTC
NA	NA	TRBJ1-2	TRBV27	CASSADSYGYTF	TGTGCCAGCAGTGCAGACAGCTATGGCTACACCTTC
TRBD1	NA	TRBJ2-3	TRBV5-1	CASSPGTGKNTDTQYF	TGCGCCAGCAGCCCAGGGACAGGAAAGAACACAGATACGCAGTATTTT
TRBD2	NA	TRBJ2-4	TRBV11-2	CASSLDRDYNIQYF	TGTGCCAGCAGCTTAGACCGGGACTATAACATTCAGTACTTC
TRBD2	NA	TRBJ2-3	TRBV5-8	CASSFLAGGGDTQYF	TGTGCCAGCAGCTTCTTAGCGGGAGGGGGAGATACGCAGTATTTT
TRBD1	few	TRBJ1-6	TRBV7-2	CASRGGVGSPLHF	TGTGCCAGCAGAGGGGGCGTTGGTTCACCCCTCCACTTT